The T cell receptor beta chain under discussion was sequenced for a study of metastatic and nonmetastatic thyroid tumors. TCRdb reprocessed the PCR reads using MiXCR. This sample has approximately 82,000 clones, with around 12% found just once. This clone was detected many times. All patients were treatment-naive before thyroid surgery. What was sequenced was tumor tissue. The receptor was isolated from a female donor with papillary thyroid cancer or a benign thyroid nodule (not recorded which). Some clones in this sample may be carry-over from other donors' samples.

The CDR3 sequence: CASSFRESFVRNTIYF. In DNA, the CDR3 is TGTGCCAGCAGCTTTCGGGAATCCTTTGTGAGAAACACCATATATTTT. V gene TRBV5-6 combines with J gene TRBJ1-3; the D is unclear. The V end was cut by 2 bases, the J end by 5 bases, with 17 bases between. The CDR3 sequence is 16 residues long. Germline values: CDR1 SGHDT, CDR2 YYEEEE. Combining the CDR3 with reference TRBV5-6 and TRBJ1-3 gives the whole variable domain DAGVTQSPTHLIKTRGQQVTLRCSPKSGHDTVSWYQQALGQGPQFIFQYYEEEERQRGNFPDRFSGHQFPNYSSELNVNALLLGDSALYLCASSFRESFVRNTIYFGEGSWLTVV.